This T cell receptor (beta chain) was identified in a study of cytomegalovirus exposure and HLA in healthy donors. General observations from the study: Reportedly, diagnosis of cytomegalovirus status by the classifier showed high specificity and sensitivity. The study designated 150 or so TCR beta chains cytomegalovirus-associated.

V lost 3 bases, J lost 1 base, and 6 bases stayed unmatched. The germline gives CDR1 SGDLS, CDR2 YYNGEE. The CDR3 is 15 residues long. For this clone: Its antigen is unknown.

The donors belonged to the approximately 120-subject validation cohort, separate from the roughly 700-subject first cohort. Sequencing used immunoSEQ multiplex PCR; TCRdb keeps in-frame clones, though not all of them. The table shows under 150,000 clones, with about 90% occurring only once. The chain is built from TRBV9 and TRBJ2-5, with 7 bases aligning to TRBD2. The receptor's source is a woman under 30 in good health and CMV-seronegative. The sample taken for sequencing was PBMCs. Here the CDR3 reads CASSESSGAQETQYF. The CDR3 DNA reads TGTGCCAGCAGCGAATCTAGCGGAGCCCAAGAGACCCAGTACTTC.